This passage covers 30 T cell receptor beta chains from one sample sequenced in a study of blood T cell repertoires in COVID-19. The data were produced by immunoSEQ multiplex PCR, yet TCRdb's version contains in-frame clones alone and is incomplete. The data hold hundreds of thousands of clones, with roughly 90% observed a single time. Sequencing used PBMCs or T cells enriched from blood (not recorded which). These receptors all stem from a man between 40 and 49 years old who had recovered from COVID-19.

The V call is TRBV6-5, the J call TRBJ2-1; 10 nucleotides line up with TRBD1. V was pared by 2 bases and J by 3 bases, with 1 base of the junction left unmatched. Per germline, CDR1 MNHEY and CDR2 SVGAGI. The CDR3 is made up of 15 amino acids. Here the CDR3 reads CASSYGTGDYNEQFF. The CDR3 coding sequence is TGTGCCAGCAGTTACGGGACAGGGGACTACAATGAGCAGTTCTTC.

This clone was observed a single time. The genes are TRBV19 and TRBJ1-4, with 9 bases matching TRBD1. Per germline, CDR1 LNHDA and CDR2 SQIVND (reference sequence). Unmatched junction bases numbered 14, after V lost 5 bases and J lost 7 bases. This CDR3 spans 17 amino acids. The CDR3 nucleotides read TGTGCCAGTAGTTCCGGTCTCCCTGGGACAGGGACTGAAAAACTGTTTTTT. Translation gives CASSSGLPGTGTEKLFF.

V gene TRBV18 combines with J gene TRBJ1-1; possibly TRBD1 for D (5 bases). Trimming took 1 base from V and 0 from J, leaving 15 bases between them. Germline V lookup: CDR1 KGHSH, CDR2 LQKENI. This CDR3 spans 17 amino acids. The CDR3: CASSPRAGEWVNTEAFF. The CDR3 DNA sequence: TGTGCCAGCTCACCACGTGCGGGGGAGTGGGTGAACACTGAAGCTTTCTTT.

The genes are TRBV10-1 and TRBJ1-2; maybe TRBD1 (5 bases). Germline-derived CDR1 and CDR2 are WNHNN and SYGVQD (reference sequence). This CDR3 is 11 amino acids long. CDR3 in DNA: TGCGTGCGGGGGGAGTACTATGGCTACACCTTC. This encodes CVRGEYYGYTF.

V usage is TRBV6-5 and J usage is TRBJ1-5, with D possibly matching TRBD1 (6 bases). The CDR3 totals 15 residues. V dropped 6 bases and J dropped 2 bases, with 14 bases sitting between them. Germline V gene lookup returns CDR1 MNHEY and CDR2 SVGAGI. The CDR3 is CASRPARGGNQPQHF. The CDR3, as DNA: TGTGCCAGCAGACCCGCCAGGGGAGGCAATCAGCCCCAGCATTTT.

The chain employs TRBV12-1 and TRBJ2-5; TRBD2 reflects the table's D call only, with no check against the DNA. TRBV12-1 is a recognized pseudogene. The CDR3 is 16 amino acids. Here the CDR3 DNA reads TGTGCCAGCGGCCACCTAGCGGGGAAAAAGCAAGAGACCCAGTACTTC. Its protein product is CASGHLAGKKQETQYF.

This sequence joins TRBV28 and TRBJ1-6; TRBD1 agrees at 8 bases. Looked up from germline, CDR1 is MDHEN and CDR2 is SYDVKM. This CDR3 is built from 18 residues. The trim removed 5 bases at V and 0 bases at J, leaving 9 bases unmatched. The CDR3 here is CASSAPWDRSSYNSPLHF. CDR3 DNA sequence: TGTGCCAGCAGTGCTCCGTGGGACAGGAGCTCCTATAATTCACCCCTCCACTTT.

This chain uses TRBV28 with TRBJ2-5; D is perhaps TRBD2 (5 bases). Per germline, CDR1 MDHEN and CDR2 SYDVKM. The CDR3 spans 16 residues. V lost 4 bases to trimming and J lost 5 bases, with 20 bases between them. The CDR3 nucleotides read TGTGCCAGCAGTTCGATTACCGTCGGGATGTTGGAGACCCAGTACTTC. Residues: CASSSITVGMLETQYF.

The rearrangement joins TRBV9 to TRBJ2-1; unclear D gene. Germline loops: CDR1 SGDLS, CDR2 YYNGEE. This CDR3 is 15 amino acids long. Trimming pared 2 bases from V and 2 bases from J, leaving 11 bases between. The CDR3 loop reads CASSVRYQTYNEQFF. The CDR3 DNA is TGTGCCAGCAGCGTGCGGTACCAGACCTACAATGAGCAGTTCTTC.

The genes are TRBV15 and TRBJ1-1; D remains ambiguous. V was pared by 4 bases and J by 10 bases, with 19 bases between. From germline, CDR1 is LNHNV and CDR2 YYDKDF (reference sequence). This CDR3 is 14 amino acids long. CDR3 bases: TGTGCCACCAGCACCTCCTGGCGGGGATCAGGAGCTTTCTTT. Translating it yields CATSTSWRGSGAFF.

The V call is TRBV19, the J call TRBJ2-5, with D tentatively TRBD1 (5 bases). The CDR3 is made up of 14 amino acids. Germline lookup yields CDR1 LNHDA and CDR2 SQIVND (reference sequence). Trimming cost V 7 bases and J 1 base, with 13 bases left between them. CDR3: CASKERQGQETQYF. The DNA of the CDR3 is TGTGCCAGTAAAGAGAGGCAGGGCCAAGAGACCCAGTACTTC. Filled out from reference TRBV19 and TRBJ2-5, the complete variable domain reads DGGITQSPKYLFRKEGQNVTLSCEQNLNHDAMYWYRQDPGQGLRLIYYSQIVNDFQKGDIAEGYSVSREKKESFPLTVTSAQKNPTAFYLCASKERQGQETQYFGPGTRLLVL.

The CDR3 DNA is TGTGCCAGCAGCCCAGGGACTAGCGTATACAATGAGCAGTTCTTC. Its translation: CASSPGTSVYNEQFF. V is TRBV7-9 and J is TRBJ2-1; the match to TRBD2 covers 10 bases. V shed 5 bases, J shed 4 bases, and the junction held 5 bases outside the gene matches. CDR3 length: 15 amino acids. CDR1 and CDR2 (germline): SEHNR, FQNEAQ (reference sequence).

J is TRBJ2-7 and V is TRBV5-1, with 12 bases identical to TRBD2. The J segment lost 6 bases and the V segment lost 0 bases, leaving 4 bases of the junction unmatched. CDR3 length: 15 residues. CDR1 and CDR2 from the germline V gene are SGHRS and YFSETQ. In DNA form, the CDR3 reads TGCGCCAGCAGCTTGGTTGGGACTAGCGGGTTCGAGCAGTACTTC. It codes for CASSLVGTSGFEQYF.

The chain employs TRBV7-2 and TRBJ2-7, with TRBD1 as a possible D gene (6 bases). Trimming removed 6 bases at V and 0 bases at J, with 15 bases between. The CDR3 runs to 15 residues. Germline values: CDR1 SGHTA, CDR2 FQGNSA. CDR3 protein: CASSWKLDSSYEQYF. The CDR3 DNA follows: TGTGCCAGCAGTTGGAAGTTGGACAGCTCCTACGAGCAGTACTTC.

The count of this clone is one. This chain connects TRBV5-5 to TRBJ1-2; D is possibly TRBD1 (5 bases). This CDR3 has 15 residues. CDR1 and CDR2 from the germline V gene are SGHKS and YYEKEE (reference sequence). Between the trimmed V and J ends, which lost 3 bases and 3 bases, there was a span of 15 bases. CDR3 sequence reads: CASSSPDRRHYGYTF. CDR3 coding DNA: TGTGCCAGCAGCTCTCCAGACAGAAGACACTATGGCTACACCTTC.

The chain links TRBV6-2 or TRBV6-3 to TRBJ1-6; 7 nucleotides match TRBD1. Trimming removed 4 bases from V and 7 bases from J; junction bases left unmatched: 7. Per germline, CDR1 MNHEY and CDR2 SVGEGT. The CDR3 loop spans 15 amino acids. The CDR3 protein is CASSSPGQRNSPLHF. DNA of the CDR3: TGTGCCAGCAGTTCGCCGGGACAGCGGAATTCACCCCTCCACTTT.

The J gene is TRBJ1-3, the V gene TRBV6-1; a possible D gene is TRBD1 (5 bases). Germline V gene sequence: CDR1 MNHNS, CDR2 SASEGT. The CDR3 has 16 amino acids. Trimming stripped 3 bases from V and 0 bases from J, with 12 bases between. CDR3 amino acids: CASSDGGLPSGNTIYF. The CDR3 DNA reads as TGTGCCAGCAGTGACGGGGGTCTCCCCTCTGGAAACACCATATATTTT.

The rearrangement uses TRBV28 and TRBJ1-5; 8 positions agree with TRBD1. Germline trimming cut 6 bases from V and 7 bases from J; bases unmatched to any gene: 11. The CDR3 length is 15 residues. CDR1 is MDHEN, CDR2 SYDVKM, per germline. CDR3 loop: CASSSPGTGNQPQHF. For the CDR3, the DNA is TGTGCCAGCAGCTCCCCGGGGACAGGAAACCAGCCCCAGCATTTT.

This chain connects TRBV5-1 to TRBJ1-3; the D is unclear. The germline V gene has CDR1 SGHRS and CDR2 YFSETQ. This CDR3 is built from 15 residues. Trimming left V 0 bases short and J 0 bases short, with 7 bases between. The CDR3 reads CASSLATDSGNTIYF. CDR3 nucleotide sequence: TGCGCCAGCAGCTTGGCCACTGACTCTGGAAACACCATATATTTT.

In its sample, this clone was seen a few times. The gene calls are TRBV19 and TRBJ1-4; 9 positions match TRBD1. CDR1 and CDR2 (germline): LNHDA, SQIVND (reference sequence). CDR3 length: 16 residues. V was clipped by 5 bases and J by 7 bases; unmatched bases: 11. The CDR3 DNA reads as TGTGCCAGTAGTGCAGGACCGGGACAGGGTTTTGAAAAACTGTTTTTT. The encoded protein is CASSAGPGQGFEKLFF.

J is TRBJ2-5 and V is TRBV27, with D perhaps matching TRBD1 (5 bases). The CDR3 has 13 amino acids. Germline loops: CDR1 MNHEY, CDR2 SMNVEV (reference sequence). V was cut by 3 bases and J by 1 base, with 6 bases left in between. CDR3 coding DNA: TGTGCCAGCAGTTTTAGGGGCCAAGAGACCCAGTACTTC. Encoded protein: CASSFRGQETQYF.

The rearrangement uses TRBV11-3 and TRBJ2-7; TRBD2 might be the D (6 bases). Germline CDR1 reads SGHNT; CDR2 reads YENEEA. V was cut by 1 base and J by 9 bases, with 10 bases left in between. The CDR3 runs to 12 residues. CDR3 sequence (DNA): TGTGCCAGCAGCTTAGCTGGGAGGAGGCAGTACTTC. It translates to CASSLAGRRQYF.

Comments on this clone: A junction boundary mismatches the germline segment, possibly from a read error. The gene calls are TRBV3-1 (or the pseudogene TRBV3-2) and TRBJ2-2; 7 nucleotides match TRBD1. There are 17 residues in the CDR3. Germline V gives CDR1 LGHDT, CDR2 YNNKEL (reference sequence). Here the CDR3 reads CASSLQGWTGEHRGAVF. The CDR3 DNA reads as TGTGCCAGCAGCCTCCAGGGGTGGACAGGCGAACACCGGGGAGCTGTTTTT.

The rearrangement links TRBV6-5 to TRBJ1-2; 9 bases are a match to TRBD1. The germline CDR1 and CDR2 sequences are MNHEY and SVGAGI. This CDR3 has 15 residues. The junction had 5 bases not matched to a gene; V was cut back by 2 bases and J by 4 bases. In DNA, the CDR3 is TGTGCCAGCAGTTACCGGGACAGGGCTATCTATGGCTACACCTTC. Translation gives CASSYRDRAIYGYTF.

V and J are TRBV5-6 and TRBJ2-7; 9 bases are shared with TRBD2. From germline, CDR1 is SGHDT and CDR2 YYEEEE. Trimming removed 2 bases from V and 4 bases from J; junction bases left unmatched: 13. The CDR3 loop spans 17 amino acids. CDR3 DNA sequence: TGTGCCAGCAGCTTTTTGGCGGGGCGGGGGGGCCGATACGAGCAGTACTTC. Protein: CASSFLAGRGGRYEQYF.

CDR3 in amino acids: CASSPGLYNEQFF. In DNA form, the CDR3 reads TGCGCCAGCAGCCCGGGACTTTACAATGAGCAGTTCTTC. The chain uses TRBV4-3 and TRBJ2-1; TRBD2 might be the D (6 bases). V was pared by 4 bases and J by 4 bases, with 8 bases between. The CDR3 consists of 13 residues. The germline V gene has CDR1 LGHNA and CDR2 YSLEER.

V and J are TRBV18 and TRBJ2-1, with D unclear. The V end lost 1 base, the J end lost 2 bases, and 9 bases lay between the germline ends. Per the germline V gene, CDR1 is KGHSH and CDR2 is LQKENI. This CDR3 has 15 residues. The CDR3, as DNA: TGTGCCAGCTCACCACAAGTAGAGACCTACAATGAGCAGTTCTTC. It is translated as CASSPQVETYNEQFF.

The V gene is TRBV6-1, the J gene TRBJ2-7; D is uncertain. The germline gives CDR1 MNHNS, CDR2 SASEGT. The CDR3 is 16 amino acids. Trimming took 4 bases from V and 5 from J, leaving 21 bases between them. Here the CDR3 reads CASSGSFMGVYHEQYF. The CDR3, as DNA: TGTGCCAGCAGTGGGAGTTTTATGGGTGTCTACCACGAGCAGTACTTC.

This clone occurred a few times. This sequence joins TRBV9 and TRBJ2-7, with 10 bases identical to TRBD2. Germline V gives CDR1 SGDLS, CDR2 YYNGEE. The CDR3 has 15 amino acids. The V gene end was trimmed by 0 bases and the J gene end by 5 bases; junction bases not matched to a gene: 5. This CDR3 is CASSVVGAGGDEQYF. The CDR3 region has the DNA TGTGCCAGCAGCGTAGTAGGAGCGGGGGGGGACGAGCAGTACTTC.

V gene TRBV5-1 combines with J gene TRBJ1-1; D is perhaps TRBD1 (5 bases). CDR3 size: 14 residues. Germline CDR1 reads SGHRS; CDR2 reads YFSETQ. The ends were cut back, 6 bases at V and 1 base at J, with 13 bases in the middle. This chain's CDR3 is CASKAYRSNTEAFF. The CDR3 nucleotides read TGCGCCAGCAAGGCTTACAGGTCGAACACTGAAGCTTTCTTT.